The entry that follows covers one T cell receptor beta chain sequence. This clonotype was detected a few times. Its antigen has not been determined. No much larger clonotype is one base removed from it; base qualities were not supplied. From the cysteine up to the phenylalanine, the CDR3 has a length of 13 residues. Just the 39-base CDR3 DNA is kept, in frame starting at base 1. V trim: 10 bases; J trim: 6 bases; unmatched bases: 8. The germline V gene provides CDR1 ENHRY and CDR2 SYGVKD. Full-length TCR variable regions were amplified by 5' RACE PCR using constant-region reverse primers, and then by semi-nested PCR using Nested Universal Primer A. The ReliaPrep RNA Cell Miniprep System was used to extract total RNA, which was then reverse transcribed into 5'RACE-ready cDNA with the SMARTer RACE 5'/3' Kit. An Illumina MiSeq was used to sequence the full-length TCR alpha and beta libraries, which had been barcoded with multiplex adaptors. Regarding the original processing steps: For each of nine subset-tissue groups, sequencing data from the five patients were pooled, and the groups were compared by unsupervised clustering of TCR gene usage. Repertoire similarity was calculated with the Morisita-Horn index, weighting shared sequences by their contribution to each repertoire. TCRdb handled the public reads itself, with Q25 trimming in fastp and clone calling in MiXCR, and kept productive beta chains. Identical CDR3 proteins give one entry, which carries the most common genes and DNA. The V and J calls reflect TCRdb's pipeline rather than the authors' work. The sample has roughly 45,000 distinct CDR3 sequences on record, 30% of them singletons. The ten top clones hold just over 4% of the sample.

This specimen comes from a study (dated by TCRdb to between 2015 and 2017). As for the study more broadly: The study examined whether tumor-infiltrating Tregs in breast cancer are drawn from blood Tregs or arise in situ by conversion from other CD4+ T cell subsets. What the work shows at the level of the full study, not this receptor alone: The larger-cohort validation was restricted to a single TCR beta V-J rearrangement rather than whole repertoires. The greatest overlap of tumor-infiltrating Treg TCR alpha and beta sequences was observed with tumor naive CD4+ T cells, followed by blood naive CD4+ T cells. The TCR gene usage of tumor memory CD4+ T cells clustered together with blood and lymph node memory CD4+ cells and with lymph node naive CD4+ cells.

The memory CD4+ T cell population was isolated based on a CD4+CD45RO+CD25- phenotype. Tregs, naive and memory CD4+ T cells from tumor, blood and ipsilateral draining lymph nodes of a handful of breast cancer patients underwent full-length TCR alpha and beta sequencing. Tumor tissue and lymph nodes obtained from ipsilateral axillary dissection were perfused with PBS, minced and then digested with collagenase I and hyaluronidase. FACS confirmed that the sorted cell populations were more than 90% pure. The sequenced sample consisted of tumor-infiltrating memory CD4+ T cells sorted from the breast tumor. In the paper's terms, the cell subset or site label means: memory CD4+ T cells, CD4+CD45RO+CD25-. The V and J genes are TRBV10-3 and TRBJ2-1; 8 middle bases align to TRBD2. The TCR originated in a female donor with breast cancer. The encoded CDR3 is CARRSGSVNEQFF. The nucleotide sequence reads TGTGCCAGGAGAAGCGGGAGTGTCAATGAGCAGTTCTTC.